The following is a T cell receptor beta chain sequence with its context. This record belongs to a study of shared T cell receptors in the human thymus. V lost 5 bases and J lost 7; bases outside the gene matches: 9. This CDR3 spans 14 amino acids. Germline V gives CDR1 SGHNT, CDR2 YYREEE (reference sequence). Profiled with immunoSEQ multiplex PCR; TCRdb holds only in-frame clones, not every one. The profile shows roughly 410,000 clones, roughly 94% of them singletons. The receptor comes from a human donor. The chain employs TRBV5-4 and TRBJ2-7; 10 bases line up with TRBD1. Material for sequencing was thymocytes. The DNA of the CDR3 is TGTGCCAGCAGTCCCGGGACAGGGGAGCAAGAGCAGTACTTC. As protein: CASSPGTGEQEQYF.